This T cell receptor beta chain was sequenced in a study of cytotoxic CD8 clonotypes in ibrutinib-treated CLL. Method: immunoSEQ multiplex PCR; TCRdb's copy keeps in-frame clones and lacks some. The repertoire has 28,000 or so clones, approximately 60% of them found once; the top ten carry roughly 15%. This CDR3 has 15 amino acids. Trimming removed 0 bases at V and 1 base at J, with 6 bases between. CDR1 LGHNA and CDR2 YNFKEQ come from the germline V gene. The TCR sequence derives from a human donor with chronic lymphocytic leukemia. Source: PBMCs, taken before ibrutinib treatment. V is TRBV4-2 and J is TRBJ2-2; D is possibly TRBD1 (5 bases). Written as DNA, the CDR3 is TGTGCCAGCAGCCAAGATGGACAGAACACCGGGGAGCTGTTTTTT. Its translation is CASSQDGQNTGELFF.